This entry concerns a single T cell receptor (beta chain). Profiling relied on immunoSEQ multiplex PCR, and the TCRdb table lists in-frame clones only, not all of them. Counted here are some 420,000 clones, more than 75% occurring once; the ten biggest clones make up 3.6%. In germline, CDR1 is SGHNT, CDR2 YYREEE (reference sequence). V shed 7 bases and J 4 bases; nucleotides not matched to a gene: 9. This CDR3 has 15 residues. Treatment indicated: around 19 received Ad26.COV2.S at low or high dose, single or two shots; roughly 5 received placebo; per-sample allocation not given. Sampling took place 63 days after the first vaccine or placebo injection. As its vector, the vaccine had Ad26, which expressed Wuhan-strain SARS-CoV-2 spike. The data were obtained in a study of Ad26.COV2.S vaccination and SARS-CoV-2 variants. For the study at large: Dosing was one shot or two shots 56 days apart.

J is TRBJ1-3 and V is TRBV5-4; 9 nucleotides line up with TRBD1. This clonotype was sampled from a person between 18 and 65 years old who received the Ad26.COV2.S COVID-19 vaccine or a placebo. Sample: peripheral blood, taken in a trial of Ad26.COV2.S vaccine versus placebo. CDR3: CASYQQGAFGNTIYF. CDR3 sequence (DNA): TGTGCCAGCTACCAACAGGGGGCCTTCGGAAACACCATATATTTT.